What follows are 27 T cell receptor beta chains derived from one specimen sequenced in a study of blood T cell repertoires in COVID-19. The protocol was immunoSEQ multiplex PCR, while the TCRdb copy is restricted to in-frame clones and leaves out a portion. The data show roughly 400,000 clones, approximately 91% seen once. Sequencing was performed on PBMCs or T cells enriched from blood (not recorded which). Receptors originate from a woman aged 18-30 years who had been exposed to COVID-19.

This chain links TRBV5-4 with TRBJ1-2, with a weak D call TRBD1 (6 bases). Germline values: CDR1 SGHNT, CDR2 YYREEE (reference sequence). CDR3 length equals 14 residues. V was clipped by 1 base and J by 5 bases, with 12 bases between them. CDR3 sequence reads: CASSLPQGGYGYTF. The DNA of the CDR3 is TGTGCCAGCAGCTTGCCACAGGGTGGATATGGCTACACCTTC. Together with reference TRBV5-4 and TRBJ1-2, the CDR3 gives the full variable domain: ETGVTQSPTHLIKTRGQQVTLRCSSQSGHNTVSWYQQALGQGPQFIFQYYREEENGRGNFPPRFSGLQFPNYSSELNVNALELDDSALYLCASSLPQGGYGYTFGSGTRLTVV.

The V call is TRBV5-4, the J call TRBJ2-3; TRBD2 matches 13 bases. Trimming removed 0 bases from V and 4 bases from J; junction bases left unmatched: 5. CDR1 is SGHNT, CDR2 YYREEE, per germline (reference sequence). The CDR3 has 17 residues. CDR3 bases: TGTGCCAGCAGCTTGGGCACTAGCGGGGGGGAAGCAGATACGCAGTATTTT. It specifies CASSLGTSGGEADTQYF.

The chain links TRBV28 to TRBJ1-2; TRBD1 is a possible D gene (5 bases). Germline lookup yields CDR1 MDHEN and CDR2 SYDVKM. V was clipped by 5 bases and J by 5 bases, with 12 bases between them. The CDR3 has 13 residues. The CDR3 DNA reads TGTGCCAGCAGTCCCAGGGTACGGTATGGCTACACCTTC. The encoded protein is CASSPRVRYGYTF.

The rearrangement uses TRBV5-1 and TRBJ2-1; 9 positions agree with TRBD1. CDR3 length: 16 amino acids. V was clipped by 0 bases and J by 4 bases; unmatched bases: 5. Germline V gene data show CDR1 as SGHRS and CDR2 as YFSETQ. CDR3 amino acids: CASSLATGQGYNEQFF. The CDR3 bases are TGCGCCAGCAGCTTGGCTACGGGACAGGGTTACAATGAGCAGTTCTTC.

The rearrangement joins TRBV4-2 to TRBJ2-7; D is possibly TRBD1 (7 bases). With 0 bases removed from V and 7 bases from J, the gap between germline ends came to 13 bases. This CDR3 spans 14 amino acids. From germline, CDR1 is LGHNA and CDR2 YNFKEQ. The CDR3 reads CASSQDMTGREQYF. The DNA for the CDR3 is TGTGCCAGCAGCCAAGACATGACAGGGAGGGAGCAGTACTTC.

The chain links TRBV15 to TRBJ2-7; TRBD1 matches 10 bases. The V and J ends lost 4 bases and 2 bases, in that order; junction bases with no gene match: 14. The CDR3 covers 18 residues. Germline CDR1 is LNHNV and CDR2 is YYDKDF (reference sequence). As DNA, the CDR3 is TGTGCCACCAGCACAAACCGGGACAGGGGATGGGTTACCTACGAGCAGTACTTC. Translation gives CATSTNRDRGWVTYEQYF. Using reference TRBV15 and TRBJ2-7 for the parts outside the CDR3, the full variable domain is DAMVIQNPRYQVTQFGKPVTLSCSQTLNHNVMYWYQQKSSQAPKLLFHYYDKDFNNEADTPDNFQSRRPNTSFCFLDIRSPGLGDTAMYLCATSTNRDRGWVTYEQYFGPGTRLTVT.

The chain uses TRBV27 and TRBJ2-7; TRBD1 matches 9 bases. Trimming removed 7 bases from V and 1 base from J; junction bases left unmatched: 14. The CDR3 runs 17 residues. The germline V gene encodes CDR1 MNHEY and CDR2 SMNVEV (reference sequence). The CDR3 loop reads CASTHRDRVFRSYEQYF. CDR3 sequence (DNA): TGTGCCAGCACCCACCGGGACAGGGTGTTTAGATCCTACGAGCAGTACTTC.

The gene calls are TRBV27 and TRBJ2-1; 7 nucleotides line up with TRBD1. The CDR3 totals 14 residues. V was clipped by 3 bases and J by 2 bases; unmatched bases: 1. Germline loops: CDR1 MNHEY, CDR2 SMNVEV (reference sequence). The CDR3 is CASSLGTAYNEQFF. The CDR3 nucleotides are TGTGCCAGCAGTTTGGGGACAGCCTACAATGAGCAGTTCTTC.

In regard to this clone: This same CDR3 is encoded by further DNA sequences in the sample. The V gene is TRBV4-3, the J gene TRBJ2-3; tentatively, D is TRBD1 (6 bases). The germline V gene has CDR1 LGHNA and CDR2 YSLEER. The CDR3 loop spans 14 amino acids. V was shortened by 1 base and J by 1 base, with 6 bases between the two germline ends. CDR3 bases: TGCGCCAGCAGCCAAGGGACAGGCACAGATACGCAGTATTTT. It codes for CASSQGTGTDTQYF.

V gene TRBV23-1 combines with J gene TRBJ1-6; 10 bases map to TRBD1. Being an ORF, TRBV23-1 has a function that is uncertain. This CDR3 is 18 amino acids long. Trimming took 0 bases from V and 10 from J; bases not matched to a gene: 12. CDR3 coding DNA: TGCGCCAGCAGTCAATCGGTGGATCGACAGGGGGCAGTATCACCCCTCCACTTT. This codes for CASSQSVDRQGAVSPLHF.

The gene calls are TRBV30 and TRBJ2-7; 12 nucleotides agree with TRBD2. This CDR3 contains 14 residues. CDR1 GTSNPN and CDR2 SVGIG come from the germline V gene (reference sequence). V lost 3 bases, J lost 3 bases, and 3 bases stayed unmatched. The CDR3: CAWRTSGGFYEQYF. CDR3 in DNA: TGTGCCTGGAGGACTAGCGGGGGATTCTACGAGCAGTACTTC.

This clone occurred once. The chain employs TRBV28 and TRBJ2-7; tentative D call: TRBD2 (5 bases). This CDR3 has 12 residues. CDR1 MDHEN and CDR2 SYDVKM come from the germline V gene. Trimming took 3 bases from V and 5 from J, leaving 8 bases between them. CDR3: CASSFLAHEQYF. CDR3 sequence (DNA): TGTGCCAGCAGTTTCCTAGCCCACGAGCAGTACTTC.

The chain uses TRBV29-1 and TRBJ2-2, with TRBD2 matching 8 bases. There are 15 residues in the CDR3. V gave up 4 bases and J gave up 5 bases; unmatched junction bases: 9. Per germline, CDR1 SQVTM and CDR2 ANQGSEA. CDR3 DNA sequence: TGCAGCGTTGTACTAGCGGAGAAGGGGACCGGGGAGCTGTTTTTT. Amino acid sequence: CSVVLAEKGTGELFF.

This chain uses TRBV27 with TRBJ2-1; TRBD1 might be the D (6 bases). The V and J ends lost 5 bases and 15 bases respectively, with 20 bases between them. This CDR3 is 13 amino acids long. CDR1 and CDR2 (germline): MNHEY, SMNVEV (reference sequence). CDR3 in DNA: TGTGCCAGCAGTCCCCCCCCGGGACAAACAACGTTCTTC. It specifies CASSPPPGQTTFF.

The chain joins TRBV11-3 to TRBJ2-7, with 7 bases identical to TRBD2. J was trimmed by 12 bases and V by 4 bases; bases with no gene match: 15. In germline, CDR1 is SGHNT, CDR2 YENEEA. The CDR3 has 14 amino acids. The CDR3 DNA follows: TGTGCCAGCAGCTCCGGACTAGGTTTGGGTGGTGGGTACTTC. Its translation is CASSSGLGLGGGYF.

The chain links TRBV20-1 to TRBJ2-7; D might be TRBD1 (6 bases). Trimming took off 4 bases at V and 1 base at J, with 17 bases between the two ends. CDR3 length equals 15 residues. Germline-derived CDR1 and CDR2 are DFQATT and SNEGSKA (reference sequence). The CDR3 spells CSATDTGSPSYEQYF. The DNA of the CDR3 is TGCAGTGCTACTGACACAGGGTCCCCATCCTACGAGCAGTACTTC.

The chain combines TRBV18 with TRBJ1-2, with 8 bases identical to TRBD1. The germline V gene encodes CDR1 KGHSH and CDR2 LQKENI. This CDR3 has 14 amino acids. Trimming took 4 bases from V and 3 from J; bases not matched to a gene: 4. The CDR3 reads CASSLGTGDYGYTF. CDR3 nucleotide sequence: TGTGCCAGCTCACTCGGGACAGGAGACTATGGCTACACCTTC.

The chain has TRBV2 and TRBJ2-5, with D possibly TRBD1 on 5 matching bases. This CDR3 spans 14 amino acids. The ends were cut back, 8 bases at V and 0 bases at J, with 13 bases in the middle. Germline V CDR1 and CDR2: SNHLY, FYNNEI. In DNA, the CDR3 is TGTGCCAGCCTCGGAAGACAGTACCAAGAGACCCAGTACTTC. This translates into CASLGRQYQETQYF. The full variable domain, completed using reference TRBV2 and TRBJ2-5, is EPEVTQTPSHQVTQMGQEVILRCVPISNHLYFYWYRQILGQKVEFLVSFYNNEISEKSEIFDDQFSVERPDGSNFTLKIRSTKLEDSAMYFCASLGRQYQETQYFGPGTRLLVL.

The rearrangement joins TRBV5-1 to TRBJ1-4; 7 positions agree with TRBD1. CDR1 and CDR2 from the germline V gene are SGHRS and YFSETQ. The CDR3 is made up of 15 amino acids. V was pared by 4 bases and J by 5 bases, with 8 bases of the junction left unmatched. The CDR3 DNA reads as TGCGCCAGCAGCGATCGACAGGGTGGAAATGAAAAACTGTTTTTT. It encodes CASSDRQGGNEKLFF.

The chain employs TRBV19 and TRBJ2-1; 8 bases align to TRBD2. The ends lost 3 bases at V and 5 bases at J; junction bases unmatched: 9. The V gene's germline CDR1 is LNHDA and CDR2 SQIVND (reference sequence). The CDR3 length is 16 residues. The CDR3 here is CASSIYPLGRDNEQFF. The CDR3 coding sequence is TGTGCCAGTAGTATTTATCCCCTCGGGAGGGACAATGAGCAGTTCTTC.

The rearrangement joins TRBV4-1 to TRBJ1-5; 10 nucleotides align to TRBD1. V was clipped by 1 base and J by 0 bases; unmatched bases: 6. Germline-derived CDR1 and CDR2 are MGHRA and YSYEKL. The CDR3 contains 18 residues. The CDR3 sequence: CASSQGKGQGNSNQPQHF. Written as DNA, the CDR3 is TGCGCCAGCAGCCAAGGGAAGGGACAGGGGAATAGCAATCAGCCCCAGCATTTT.

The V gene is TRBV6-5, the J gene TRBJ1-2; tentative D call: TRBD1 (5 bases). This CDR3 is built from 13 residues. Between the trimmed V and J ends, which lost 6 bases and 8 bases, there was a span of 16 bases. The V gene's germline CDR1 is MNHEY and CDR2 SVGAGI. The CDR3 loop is CASRTGQGGGYTF. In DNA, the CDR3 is TGTGCCAGCAGAACTGGGCAGGGTGGAGGCTACACCTTC.

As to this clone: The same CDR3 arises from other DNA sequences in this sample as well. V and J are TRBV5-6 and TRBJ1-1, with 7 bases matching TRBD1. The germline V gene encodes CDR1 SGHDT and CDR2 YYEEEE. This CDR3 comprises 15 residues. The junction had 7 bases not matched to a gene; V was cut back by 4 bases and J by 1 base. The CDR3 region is CASSRRTGANTEAFF. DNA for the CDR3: TGTGCCAGCAGCCGCCGGACAGGAGCGAACACTGAAGCTTTCTTT.

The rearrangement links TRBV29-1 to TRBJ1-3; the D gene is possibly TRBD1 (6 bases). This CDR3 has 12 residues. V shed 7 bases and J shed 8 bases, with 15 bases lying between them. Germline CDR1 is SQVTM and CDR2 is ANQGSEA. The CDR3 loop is CSAETGLDTIYF. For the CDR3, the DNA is TGCAGCGCCGAAACAGGGTTGGACACCATATATTTT.

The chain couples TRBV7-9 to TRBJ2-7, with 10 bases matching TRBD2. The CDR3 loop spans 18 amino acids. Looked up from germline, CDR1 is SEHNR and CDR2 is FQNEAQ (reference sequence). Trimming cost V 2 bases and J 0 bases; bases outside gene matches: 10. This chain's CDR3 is CASSLPGLAIGSSYEQYF. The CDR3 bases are TGTGCCAGCAGCTTACCGGGACTAGCGATTGGGAGCTCCTACGAGCAGTACTTC. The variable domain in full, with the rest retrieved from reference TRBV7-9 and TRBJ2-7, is DTGVSQNPRHKITKRGQNVTFRCDPISEHNRLYWYRQTLGQGPEFLTYFQNEAQLEKSRLLSDRFSAERPKGSFSTLEIQRTEQGDSAMYLCASSLPGLAIGSSYEQYFGPGTRLTVT.

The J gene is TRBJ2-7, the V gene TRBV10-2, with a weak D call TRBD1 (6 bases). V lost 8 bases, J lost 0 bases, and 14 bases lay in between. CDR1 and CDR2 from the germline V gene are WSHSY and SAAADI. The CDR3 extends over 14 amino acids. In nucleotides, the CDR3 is TGCGCCAGCCAAGTCGGACAGACCTCCTACGAGCAGTACTTC. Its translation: CASQVGQTSYEQYF.

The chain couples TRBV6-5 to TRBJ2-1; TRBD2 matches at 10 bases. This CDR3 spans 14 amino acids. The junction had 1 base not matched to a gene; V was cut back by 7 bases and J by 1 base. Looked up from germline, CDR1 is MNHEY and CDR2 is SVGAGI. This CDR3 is CASISGGSYNEQFF. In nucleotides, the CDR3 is TGTGCCAGCATTAGCGGGGGGTCCTACAATGAGCAGTTCTTC.